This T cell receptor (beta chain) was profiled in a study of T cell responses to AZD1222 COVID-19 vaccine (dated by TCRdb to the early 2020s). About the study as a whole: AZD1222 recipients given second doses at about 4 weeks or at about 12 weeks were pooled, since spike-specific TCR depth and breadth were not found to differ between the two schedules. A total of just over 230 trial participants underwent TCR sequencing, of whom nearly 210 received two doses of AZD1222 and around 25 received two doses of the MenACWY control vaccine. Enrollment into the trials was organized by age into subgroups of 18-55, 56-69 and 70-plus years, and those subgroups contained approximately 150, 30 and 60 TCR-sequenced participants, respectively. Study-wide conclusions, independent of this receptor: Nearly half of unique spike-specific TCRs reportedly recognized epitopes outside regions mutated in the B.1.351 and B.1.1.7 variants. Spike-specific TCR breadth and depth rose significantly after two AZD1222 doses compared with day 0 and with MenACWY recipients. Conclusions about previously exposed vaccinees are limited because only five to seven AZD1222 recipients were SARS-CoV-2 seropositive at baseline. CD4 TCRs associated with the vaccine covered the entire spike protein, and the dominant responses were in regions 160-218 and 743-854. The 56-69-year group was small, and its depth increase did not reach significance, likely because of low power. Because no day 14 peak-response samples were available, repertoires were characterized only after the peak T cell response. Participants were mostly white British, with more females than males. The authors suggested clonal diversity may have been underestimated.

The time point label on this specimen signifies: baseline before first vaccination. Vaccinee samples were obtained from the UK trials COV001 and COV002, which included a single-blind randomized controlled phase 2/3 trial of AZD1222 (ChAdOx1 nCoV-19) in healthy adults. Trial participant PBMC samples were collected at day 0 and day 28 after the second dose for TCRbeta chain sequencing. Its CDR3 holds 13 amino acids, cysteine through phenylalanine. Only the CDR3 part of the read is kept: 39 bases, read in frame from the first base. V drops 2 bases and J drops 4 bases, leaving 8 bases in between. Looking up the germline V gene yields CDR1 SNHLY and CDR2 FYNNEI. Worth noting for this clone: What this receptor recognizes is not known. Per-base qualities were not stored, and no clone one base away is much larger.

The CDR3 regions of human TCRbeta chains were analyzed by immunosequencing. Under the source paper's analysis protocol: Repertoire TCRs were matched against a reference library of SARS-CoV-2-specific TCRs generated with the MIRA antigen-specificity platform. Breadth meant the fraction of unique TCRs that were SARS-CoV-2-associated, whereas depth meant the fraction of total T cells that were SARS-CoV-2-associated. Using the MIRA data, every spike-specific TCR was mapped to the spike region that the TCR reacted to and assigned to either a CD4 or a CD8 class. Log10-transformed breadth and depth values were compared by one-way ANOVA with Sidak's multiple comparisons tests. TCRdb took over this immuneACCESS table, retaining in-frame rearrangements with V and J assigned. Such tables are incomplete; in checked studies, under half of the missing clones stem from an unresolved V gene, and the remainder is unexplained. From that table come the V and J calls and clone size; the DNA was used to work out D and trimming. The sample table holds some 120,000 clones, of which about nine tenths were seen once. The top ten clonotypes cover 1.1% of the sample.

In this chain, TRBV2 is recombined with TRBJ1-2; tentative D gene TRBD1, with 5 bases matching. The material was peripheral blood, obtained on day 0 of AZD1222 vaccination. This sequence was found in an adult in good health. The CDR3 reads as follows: CASSERGAYGYTF. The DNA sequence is TGTGCCAGCAGTGAAAGAGGGGCCTATGGCTACACCTTC.